This T cell receptor (beta chain) was captured by sequencing in a study of glioma-infiltrating T cells after dendritic cell vaccination. As for the study in general: Treatment, given 2003 to 2012, was autologous tumor lysate-pulsed dendritic cell vaccination.

Comment on this clone: The antigen is undetermined.

Study-wide results and limits: The cohort had few patients with full blood and tumor sets.

The PCR used 60 V beta and 13 J beta primers. Produced via immunoSEQ multiplex PCR; TCRdb's table is partial and in-frame only. Among tens of thousands of clones, 81% were seen once, and the ten largest hold 7.9%. This TCR was recovered from a human donor with glioblastoma. Sequencing was performed on blood, taken before dendritic cell vaccination.

The CDR3 sequence is CASSLAFQGSSYNSPLHF. In DNA, the CDR3 is TGTGCCAGCAGCTTGGCATTCCAGGGTAGCTCCTATAATTCACCCCTCCACTTT. The genes are TRBV11-1 and TRBJ1-6, with D possibly matching TRBD1 (5 bases). The germline CDR1 and CDR2 sequences are SGHAT and FQDESV (reference sequence). CDR3 length equals 18 residues. The V end was cut by 3 bases, the J end by 0 bases, with 15 bases between.